These T cell receptor beta chains were read from a single sample in a study of blood T cells in healthy people across ages. TCRdb recomputed calls from the 5' RACE reads with MiXCR, one row per CDR3 protein. This sample has 1,300,000 or so distinct CDR3 sequences; approximately 59% occur once, and the top ten carry 5.5% to 8%. Sequencing was done on a sample of blood. These receptors were collected from a young man in good health. CDR3s leave out the opening cysteine and the closing phenylalanine or tryptophan. D genes are given only for firm matches.

j_call v_call d_call cdr3_aa
TRBJ2-7 TRBV21-1 NA ASSKASLDYEQY
TRBJ2-1 TRBV29-1 NA SVEARGSNEQF
TRBJ1-5 TRBV20-1 NA SASSFGDQPQH
TRBJ2-5 TRBV4-1 NA ASSQDVMGEETQY
TRBJ2-1 TRBV24-1 NA ATSDPDIYNEQF
TRBJ1-2 TRBV5-5 NA ASSPDVSYGYT
TRBJ2-3 TRBV20-1 TRBD2 SALSTSETDTQY
TRBJ2-7 TRBV29-1 NA SVVGRASSYEQY
TRBJ1-2 TRBV5-1 TRBD1 ASSYTATGTHGYT
TRBJ1-4 TRBV6-5 NA AIGRGLTNEKLF
TRBJ2-1 TRBV29-1 NA SVEGLLTNEQF
TRBJ2-1 TRBV11-2 TRBD2 ASSPPPGLAGYNEQF
TRBJ2-7 TRBV4-1 NA ASSQVGGSRIYEQY
TRBJ2-5 TRBV5-1 NA TSSLSPAGLGQETQY
TRBJ1-1 TRBV14 NA ASSHWGEDTEAF
TRBJ2-1 TRBV19 NA ASSIGPVHNEQF
TRBJ2-1 TRBV29-1 NA SVVGDFEQF
TRBJ1-1 TRBV7-2 NA ASSLARGAVTEAF
TRBJ2-3 TRBV6-5 NA ASSYSIKDTQY
TRBJ2-5 TRBV10-3 NA AISESRAWETQY
NA TRBV20-1 TRBD1 SARKSRDRDDEQY
TRBJ2-7 TRBV10-3 TRBD2 AISGPGLAGGYSYEQY
TRBJ2-7 TRBV3-1 TRBD1 ASSQVVIRTGSSYEQY
TRBJ2-5 TRBV20-1 TRBD2 SAVYSGGTTETQY
TRBJ1-5 TRBV12-3/TRBV12-4 TRBD1 ASSLWDRGRWIPQPQH
TRBJ1-2 TRBV20-1 NA SASKGLIGYT
TRBJ2-1 TRBV30 NA AWSVPTAQGYNEQF
NA TRBV7-9 TRBD2 ASSDLGLAGGFEQY
TRBJ2-1 TRBV20-1 NA SARERFSYYNEQF